This T cell receptor (beta chain) originates from a study of OX40 agonist ivuxolimab in advanced cancers. V lost 3 bases and J lost 8; bases outside the gene matches: 7. Germline V gene data show CDR1 as SGDLS and CDR2 as YYNGEE. This CDR3 spans 14 amino acids. Libraries were prepared by immunoSEQ multiplex PCR; TCRdb keeps only in-frame clonotypes and omits some of them. The table lists tens of thousands of clones, approximately 84% of them singletons. The specimen comprised CD4+ or CD8+ T cells sorted from blood, sampled in a trial of the OX40 agonist ivuxolimab. The TCR originated in an adult with an advanced solid tumor such as melanoma, head and neck, liver or kidney cancer. The V call is TRBV9, the J call TRBJ2-1, with 8 bases identical to TRBD2. The CDR3 is CASSASGSGDEQFF. DNA of the CDR3: TGTGCCAGCAGCGCAAGCGGGAGCGGAGATGAGCAGTTCTTC.